A single sample is the source of the 5 T cell receptor beta chains below, sequenced in a study of shared clonotypes between healthy human individuals. TCRdb keeps only in-frame clones here, not all; method: immunoSEQ multiplex PCR. The table lists some 650,000 clones, 97% of them singletons. Source material: naive CD4+ T cells sorted from blood. Subset: CD45RA+ positively selected. The receptors were gathered from a woman in her twenties or thirties in good health.

The CDR3: CASSSTDYGYTF. The CDR3 coding sequence is TGTGCCAGCAGTTCCACAGACTATGGCTACACCTTC. The chain joins TRBV6-5 to TRBJ1-2; D is unclear. The CDR3 length is 12 residues. V lost 4 bases and J lost 3, with 6 bases in between. From germline, CDR1 is MNHEY and CDR2 SVGAGI.

The V and J genes are TRBV5-1 and TRBJ2-3; 7 nucleotides line up with TRBD2. The CDR3 is made up of 15 amino acids. Germline V gene data show CDR1 as SGHRS and CDR2 as YFSETQ. With 6 bases clipped from V and 0 bases from J, the junction kept 7 bases outside the gene matches. In DNA, the CDR3 is TGCGCCAGCACCCCCGGAGCGGGAAGCACAGATACGCAGTATTTT. This codes for CASTPGAGSTDTQYF.

The J gene is TRBJ1-1, the V gene TRBV29-1; the D gene is possibly TRBD1 (5 bases). Trimming removed 5 bases from V and 2 bases from J, with 21 bases in between. CDR3 length: 16 residues. Per germline, CDR1 SQVTM and CDR2 ANQGSEA. For the CDR3, the DNA is TGCAGCGTTCTTGATACTCCCCCCCAGGGTAACACTGAAGCTTTCTTT. This codes for CSVLDTPPQGNTEAFF.

Remarks on this clone: The same CDR3 arises from other DNA sequences in this sample as well. This chain links TRBV28 with TRBJ1-3, with D uncertain. Trimming removed 3 bases at V and 0 bases at J, with 3 bases between. The CDR3 has 13 amino acids. Looked up from germline, CDR1 is MDHEN and CDR2 is SYDVKM. The CDR3 sequence: CASSFVSGNTIYF. CDR3 bases: TGTGCCAGCAGTTTTGTCTCTGGAAACACCATATATTTT. Combining the CDR3 with reference TRBV28 and TRBJ1-3 gives the whole variable domain DVKVTQSSRYLVKRTGEKVFLECVQDMDHENMFWYRQDPGLGLRLIYFSYDVKMKEKGDIPEGYSVSREKKERFSLILESASTNQTSMYLCASSFVSGNTIYFGEGSWLTVV.

The J gene is TRBJ2-5, the V gene TRBV19, with 9 nucleotides matching TRBD1. The V segment lost 9 bases and the J segment 4 bases; nucleotides outside the gene matches: 3. This CDR3 region has 12 residues. Germline V gene data show CDR1 as LNHDA and CDR2 as SQIVND (reference sequence). The CDR3 reads CASLGQGETQYF. The CDR3 DNA follows: TGTGCCAGCCTGGGACAGGGAGAGACCCAGTACTTC.